What follows are 28 T cell receptor beta chains derived from one specimen sequenced in a study of blood T cell repertoires in COVID-19. Generated by immunoSEQ multiplex PCR, the TCRdb table keeps only in-frame clones and is missing some. The sample shows roughly 97,000 clones, about 80% of them seen only once. Sequenced material: peripheral blood. These receptors were obtained from a man between 65 and 85 years old with acute or convalescent COVID-19.

The rearrangement links TRBV19 to TRBJ1-1, with 7 bases identical to TRBD1. This CDR3 is 14 amino acids long. The germline V gene has CDR1 LNHDA and CDR2 SQIVND (reference sequence). Trimming at V came to 3 bases and at J to 3 bases, leaving 4 bases not matched to a gene. The CDR3 reads CASSMAGGDTEAFF. The CDR3 DNA follows: TGTGCCAGTAGTATGGCAGGGGGTGACACTGAAGCTTTCTTT. Full variable domain (rest looked up from reference TRBV19 and TRBJ1-1): DGGITQSPKYLFRKEGQNVTLSCEQNLNHDAMYWYRQDPGQGLRLIYYSQIVNDFQKGDIAEGYSVSREKKESFPLTVTSAQKNPTAFYLCASSMAGGDTEAFFGQGTRLTVV.

This chain joins TRBV6-1 and TRBJ1-4, with D perhaps TRBD1 (5 bases). V lost 2 bases, J lost 3 bases, and 13 bases lay in between. Germline V gene lookup returns CDR1 MNHNS and CDR2 SASEGT. This CDR3 comprises 16 residues. The CDR3 coding sequence is TGTGCCAGCAGTGAAAATGGCAGGGTCCCTAATGAAAAACTGTTTTTT. This gives the protein CASSENGRVPNEKLFF.

The chain couples TRBV24-1 to TRBJ1-2; D not certain. This CDR3 is built from 13 residues. V was cut by 5 bases and J by 6 bases, with 12 bases left in between. Germline CDR1 is KGHDR and CDR2 is SFDVKD. In DNA, the CDR3 is TGTGCCACCAGTGCGCGGGGAAATGATGGCTACACCTTC. This codes for CATSARGNDGYTF.

The chain carries TRBV5-1 and TRBJ2-5, with D unresolved. Germline V gene data show CDR1 as SGHRS and CDR2 as YFSETQ. Trimming pared 0 bases from V and 3 bases from J, leaving 6 bases between. This CDR3 is 13 amino acids long. CDR3 region: CASSLAVEETQYF. The CDR3 coding sequence is TGCGCCAGCAGCTTGGCGGTGGAAGAGACCCAGTACTTC.

The CDR3 nucleotides are TGCGCCAGCAGCTTAGGGGTGGGTCAGCCCCAGCATTTT. Its translation: CASSLGVGQPQHF. The chain couples TRBV5-1 to TRBJ1-5; a weak D match, TRBD1 (5 bases). V was clipped by 2 bases and J by 6 bases, with 9 bases between them. The germline CDR1 and CDR2 sequences are SGHRS and YFSETQ. This CDR3 has 13 residues.

This chain uses TRBV18 with TRBJ2-3, with a possible D match to TRBD2 (6 bases). CDR1 and CDR2 from the germline V gene are KGHSH and LQKENI. V was cut by 5 bases and J by 2 bases, with 23 bases left in between. The CDR3 sequence is 18 residues long. CDR3 amino acids: CASSKEGVAGYDTDTQYF. DNA of the CDR3: TGTGCCAGCTCAAAGGAGGGTGTCGCAGGGTACGACACAGATACGCAGTATTTT.

The chain uses TRBV19 and TRBJ2-7, with 11 bases aligning to TRBD2. CDR1 is LNHDA, CDR2 SQIVND, per germline (reference sequence). The junction had 3 bases not matched to a gene; V was cut back by 5 bases and J by 3 bases. CDR3 length: 14 residues. In nucleotides, the CDR3 is TGTGCCAGTAGTCTTGGGACTAGCGGCTACGAGCAGTACTTC. Protein sequence: CASSLGTSGYEQYF.

The chain links TRBV2 to TRBJ2-3; TRBD2 matches 8 bases. The CDR3 runs to 15 residues. Germline CDR1 is SNHLY and CDR2 is FYNNEI. Losses at the gene ends were 5 bases for V and 1 base for J; bases not matched to a gene: 5. The CDR3 DNA reads as TGTGCCAGCAGTCCGGGGGGGAAGGGCACAGATACGCAGTATTTT. Translation: CASSPGGKGTDTQYF.

The chain links TRBV5-4 to TRBJ2-2; a weak D match, TRBD2 (7 bases). CDR1 is SGHNT and CDR2 is YYREEE in the germline V gene (reference sequence). V was clipped by 4 bases and J by 5 bases, with 18 bases between them. CDR3 size: 16 residues. This chain's CDR3 is CASSRRGQGLTGELFF. DNA of the CDR3: TGTGCCAGCAGCCGGCGGGGGCAGGGTCTGACCGGGGAGCTGTTTTTT.

The CDR3 region is CASSRRDRGLSSYEQYF. The CDR3 DNA reads as TGTGCCAGCAGTCGCCGGGACAGGGGTTTGAGCTCCTACGAGCAGTACTTC. The chain is built from TRBV28 and TRBJ2-7; 10 bases are a match to TRBD1. The CDR3 extends over 17 amino acids. Per the germline V gene, CDR1 is MDHEN and CDR2 is SYDVKM. V lost 5 bases, J lost 0 bases, and 10 bases stayed unmatched.

The rearrangement uses TRBV18 and TRBJ1-2; D is possibly TRBD1 (5 bases). The germline V gene encodes CDR1 KGHSH and CDR2 LQKENI. V was pared by 3 bases and J by 6 bases, with 14 bases between. The CDR3 spans 14 residues. In DNA, the CDR3 is TGTGCCAGCTCACCCCGACAGATGGTGGATGGCTACACCTTC. Translating gives CASSPRQMVDGYTF.

The chain links TRBV6-5 to TRBJ2-1; 7 nucleotides agree with TRBD1. The V gene end was trimmed by 0 bases and the J gene end by 5 bases; junction bases not matched to a gene: 4. The CDR3 covers 15 residues. CDR1 is MNHEY and CDR2 is SVGAGI in the germline V gene. The DNA for the CDR3 is TGTGCCAGCAGTTACTCCAGGGACAGAAACAATGAGCAGTTCTTC. Translation: CASSYSRDRNNEQFF.

The chain combines TRBV5-1 with TRBJ1-1; possible D gene TRBD1, 6 bases. Germline lookup yields CDR1 SGHRS and CDR2 YFSETQ. Trimming removed 4 bases from V and 1 base from J, with 20 bases in between. This CDR3 has 17 residues. The CDR3 nucleotides are TGCGCCAGCAGCATGGACAGAATAATCGTGGGGAACACTGAAGCTTTCTTT. It codes for CASSMDRIIVGNTEAFF.

The V call is TRBV9, the J call TRBJ2-1; 7 positions agree with TRBD2. CDR1 and CDR2 (germline): SGDLS, YYNGEE. CDR3 length: 15 amino acids. The J segment lost 8 bases and the V segment lost 3 bases, leaving 11 bases of the junction unmatched. In DNA form, the CDR3 reads TGTGCCAGCAGCGCTGTAAGTAGCGGGCAAGATGAGCAGTTCTTC. Its translation is CASSAVSSGQDEQFF. Full variable domain (missing parts from reference TRBV9 and TRBJ2-1): DSGVTQTPKHLITATGQRVTLRCSPRSGDLSVYWYQQSLDQGLQFLIQYYNGEERAKGNILERFSAQQFPDLHSELNLSSLELGDSALYFCASSAVSSGQDEQFFGPGTRLTVL.

Of note for this clone: A read error may produce the germline difference seen at one junction end. The chain links TRBV7-7 to TRBJ2-1; a weak D match, TRBD1 (6 bases). CDR3 length: 13 amino acids. CDR1 SSHAT and CDR2 FNYEAQ come from the germline V gene (reference sequence). Written as DNA, the CDR3 is TGTGCTAGCAGCCAACAGGGCCTGGGGGAGCAGTTCTTC. It encodes CASSQQGLGEQFF. Based on the CDR3 plus reference TRBV7-7 and TRBJ2-1, the full variable domain is GAGVSQSPRYKVTKRGQDVTLRCDPISSHATLYWYQQALGQGPEFLTYFNYEAQPDKSGLPSDRFSAERPEGSISTLTIQRTEQRDSAMYRCASSQQGLGEQFFGPGTRLTVL.

The V call is TRBV19, the J call TRBJ1-2; 12 bases agree with TRBD1. V was clipped by 5 bases and J by 4 bases; unmatched bases: 17. The CDR3 contains 19 residues. CDR1 and CDR2 (germline): LNHDA, SQIVND (reference sequence). The CDR3 spells CASSDVGTGGSKGIYGYTF. The CDR3 DNA is TGTGCCAGTAGTGACGTTGGGACAGGGGGCAGTAAAGGAATCTATGGCTACACCTTC.

The rearrangement joins TRBV15 to TRBJ1-1, with no clear D. In germline, CDR1 is LNHNV, CDR2 YYDKDF (reference sequence). Trimming removed 4 bases from V and 1 base from J, with 7 bases in between. The CDR3 spans 13 residues. CDR3 sequence reads: CATSIRGNTEAFF. CDR3 in DNA: TGTGCCACCAGCATCAGAGGGAACACTGAAGCTTTCTTT.

The J gene is TRBJ2-7, the V gene TRBV18, with D hard to call. Germline V gene data show CDR1 as KGHSH and CDR2 as LQKENI. The ends were cut back, 6 bases at V and 5 bases at J, with 14 bases in the middle. The length of the CDR3 is 13 residues. CDR3 protein: CASSPRTTDEQYF. CDR3 nucleotides: TGTGCCAGCTCGCCCAGAACTACCGACGAGCAGTACTTC.

The chain employs TRBV7-3 and TRBJ2-1; D unclear. The V and J ends lost 4 bases and 4 bases respectively, with 8 bases between them. The CDR3 has 13 residues. Germline V lookup: CDR1 SGHTA, CDR2 FQGTGA. Written as DNA, the CDR3 is TGTGCCAGCAGCTACGGAGCATACAATGAGCAGTTCTTC. This sequence encodes CASSYGAYNEQFF.

This chain joins TRBV7-2 and TRBJ2-3, with 10 nucleotides matching TRBD2. Trimming at V came to 2 bases and at J to 6 bases, leaving 11 bases not matched to a gene. Germline V CDR1 and CDR2: SGHTA, FQGNSA. There are 17 residues in the CDR3. CDR3 bases: TGTGCCAGCAGCTTAAAGGGAGCGGGAGGGCCTTGGGATACGCAGTATTTT. This codes for CASSLKGAGGPWDTQYF. The complete variable domain, with remaining parts taken from reference TRBV7-2 and TRBJ2-3, reads GAGVSQSPSNKVTEKGKDVELRCDPISGHTALYWYRQSLGQGLEFLIYFQGNSAPDKSGLPSDRFSAERTGGSVSTLTIQRTQQEDSAVYLCASSLKGAGGPWDTQYFGPGTRLTVL.

This sequence joins TRBV28 and TRBJ1-4; TRBD1 agrees at 8 bases. The V gene end was trimmed by 8 bases and the J gene end by 7 bases; junction bases not matched to a gene: 15. The CDR3 runs to 16 residues. Per germline, CDR1 MDHEN and CDR2 SYDVKM. The CDR3 DNA reads as TGTGCCAGCGCTTCTCCCAGGGGGCGCGATGGTGAAAAACTGTTTTTT. Its protein is CASASPRGRDGEKLFF.

V is TRBV5-4 and J is TRBJ1-4; D ambiguous. The length of the CDR3 is 13 residues. Trimming cost V 0 bases and J 5 bases, with 5 bases left between them. Germline CDR1 and CDR2: SGHNT and YYREEE (reference sequence). In DNA, the CDR3 is TGTGCCAGCAGCTTGGACAGAAATGAAAAACTGTTTTTT. Amino acid sequence: CASSLDRNEKLFF. Full variable domain (remainder filled in from reference TRBV5-4 and TRBJ1-4): ETGVTQSPTHLIKTRGQQVTLRCSSQSGHNTVSWYQQALGQGPQFIFQYYREEENGRGNFPPRFSGLQFPNYSSELNVNALELDDSALYLCASSLDRNEKLFFGSGTQLSVL.

This clone was detected once. V usage is TRBV6-5 and J usage is TRBJ1-1; possible D gene TRBD1, 6 bases. The CDR3 is 15 residues long. Trimming left V 8 bases short and J 3 bases short, with 19 bases between. The germline CDR1 and CDR2 sequences are MNHEY and SVGAGI. CDR3 in amino acids: CASPQIQGRYTEAFF. CDR3 sequence (DNA): TGTGCCAGCCCTCAAATACAGGGCAGGTACACTGAAGCTTTCTTT.

This chain joins TRBV30 and TRBJ1-6; no firm D call. Germline V lookup: CDR1 GTSNPN, CDR2 SVGIG (reference sequence). V gave up 1 base and J gave up 11 bases, with 21 bases separating them. This CDR3 has 16 amino acids. In nucleotides, the CDR3 is TGTGCCTGGAGTGAATGGGGTGCAAGCGCCGGGGCACCCCTCCACTTT. It translates to CAWSEWGASAGAPLHF.

The CDR3 DNA reads TGTGCCATCAGTGAGTCCACAGGGCTCTATGGCTACACCTTC. Translating it yields CAISESTGLYGYTF. V is TRBV10-3 and J is TRBJ1-2; D is possibly TRBD1 (6 bases). With 0 bases removed from V and 4 bases from J, the gap between germline ends came to 9 bases. The CDR3 is 14 amino acids. Germline V gives CDR1 ENHRY, CDR2 SYGVKD.

V and J are TRBV5-1 and TRBJ1-5; 11 nucleotides match TRBD1. Germline V CDR1 and CDR2: SGHRS, YFSETQ. The CDR3 runs 14 residues. The J segment lost 6 bases and the V segment lost 4 bases, leaving 3 bases of the junction unmatched. The CDR3 DNA reads TGCGCCAGCAGCCAAGGGACAGGGGGTCAGCCCCAGCATTTT. It is translated as CASSQGTGGQPQHF.

This chain uses TRBV3-1 (or the pseudogene TRBV3-2) with TRBJ2-7; no definite D call. The length of the CDR3 is 15 residues. Germline V gives CDR1 LGHDT, CDR2 YNNKEL (reference sequence). V was cut by 1 base and J by 2 bases, with 12 bases left in between. In nucleotides, the CDR3 is TGTGCCAGCAGCCAAGTAGGTCAGGCCACCTACGAGCAGTACTTC. Translated: CASSQVGQATYEQYF.

The V gene is TRBV7-2, the J gene TRBJ2-7; D ambiguous. With 5 bases removed from V and 2 bases from J, the gap between germline ends came to 16 bases. The V gene's germline CDR1 is SGHTA and CDR2 FQGNSA. The CDR3 covers 15 residues. The CDR3 reads CASSPPSMYTYEQYF. CDR3 nucleotides: TGTGCCAGCAGCCCCCCTTCGATGTACACCTACGAGCAGTACTTC.